This T cell receptor beta chain originates from a study of blood T cell repertoires in COVID-19. This CDR3 has 16 residues. In the original analysis: Nucleated cell number was recorded as an estimate derived from reference gene primer amplification. Assay used: immunoSEQ multiplex PCR; TCRdb lists only in-frame clones, some missing. V, J and clone size reflect that table, while D and trimming were determined from the DNA. This table has 140,000 to 150,000 clones, approximately 88% appearing once. The chain combines TRBV21-1 with TRBJ2-5; whether TRBD2, the table's D call, matches the DNA was not checked. TRBV21-1 is a pseudogene locus. The clonotype comes from a woman aged 45-60 years with acute or convalescent COVID-19. Sequenced input: peripheral blood. The CDR3 sequence is CASSKDWRDQQETQYF. CDR3 bases: TGTGCCAGCAGCAAAGACTGGCGGGACCAGCAAGAGACCCAGTACTTC.